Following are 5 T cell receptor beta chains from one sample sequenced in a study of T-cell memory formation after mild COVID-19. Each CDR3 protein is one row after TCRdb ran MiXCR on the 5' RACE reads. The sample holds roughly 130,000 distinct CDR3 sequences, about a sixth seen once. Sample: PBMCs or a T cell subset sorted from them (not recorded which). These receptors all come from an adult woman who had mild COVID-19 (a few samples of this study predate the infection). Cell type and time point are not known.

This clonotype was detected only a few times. CDR3 DNA sequence: TGTGCCAGCAGCCCCTGGCTGGGCCCTTCGTACGAGCAGTACTTC. The encoded protein is CASSPWLGPSYEQYF. The chain links TRBV7-2 to TRBJ2-7; D is ambiguous. Deletions cut 5 bases from V and 4 bases from J, with 18 bases between. Germline CDR1 reads SGHTA; CDR2 reads FQGNSA. The CDR3 extends over 15 amino acids.

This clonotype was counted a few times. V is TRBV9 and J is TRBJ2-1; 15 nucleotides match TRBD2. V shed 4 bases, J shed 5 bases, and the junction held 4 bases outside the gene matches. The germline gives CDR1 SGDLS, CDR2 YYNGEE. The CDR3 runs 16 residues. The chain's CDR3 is CASSPGLAGGHNEQFF. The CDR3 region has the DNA TGTGCCAGCAGCCCGGGACTAGCGGGAGGACACAATGAGCAGTTCTTC.

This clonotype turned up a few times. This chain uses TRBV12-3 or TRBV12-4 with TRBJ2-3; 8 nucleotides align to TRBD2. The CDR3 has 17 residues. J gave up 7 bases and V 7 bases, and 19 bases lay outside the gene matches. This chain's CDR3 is CASTDTRTSFSDHTQYF. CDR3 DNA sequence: TGTGCCAGCACCGATACACGGACTAGCTTTTCGGATCATACGCAGTATTTT.

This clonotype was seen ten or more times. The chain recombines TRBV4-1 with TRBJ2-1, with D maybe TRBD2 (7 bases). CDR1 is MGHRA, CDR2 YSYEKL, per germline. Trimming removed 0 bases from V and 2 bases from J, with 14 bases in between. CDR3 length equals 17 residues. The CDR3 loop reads CASSQDGTGGPYNEQFF. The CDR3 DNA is TGCGCCAGCAGCCAAGATGGAACGGGGGGCCCCTACAATGAGCAGTTCTTC.

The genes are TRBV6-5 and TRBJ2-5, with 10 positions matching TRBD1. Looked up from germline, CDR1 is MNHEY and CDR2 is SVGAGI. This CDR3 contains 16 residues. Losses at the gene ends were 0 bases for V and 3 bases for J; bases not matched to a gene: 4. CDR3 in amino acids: CASSYSSGTGEETQYF. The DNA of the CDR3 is TGTGCCAGCAGTTACTCGTCCGGGACAGGGGAAGAGACCCAGTACTTC.